The 11 T cell receptor beta chains presented below share a single source sample, sequenced in a study of CD8 T cells in ankylosing spondylitis. TCRdb analysed the 5' RACE reads with MiXCR anew, one entry per CDR3 protein. The table has about 200,000 distinct CDR3 sequences, 20% to 30% seen once. Sequenced material: blood, either unsorted or a sorted T cell fraction (not recorded which). The source of these receptors is a male donor with ankylosing spondylitis or in good health (not recorded which).

On this clonotype itself: Just one base apart from a much larger clone, this may be a read error. Without the conserved terminal phenylalanine or tryptophan, this CDR3 likely stems from a read error. The CDR3 protein is CASSLALRTQPQHL. The DNA of the CDR3 is TGTGCCAGCAGTTTAGCGCTCAGAACGCAGCCCCAGCATCTT. This sequence joins TRBV12-3 or TRBV12-4 and TRBJ1-5; D remains ambiguous. The CDR3 spans 14 residues. Trimming cost V 0 bases and J 7 bases, with 10 bases left between them.

The CDR3 nucleotides read TGTGCCAGCAGTTTCCTCGGTGGCACTGAAGCTTTCTTT. It is translated as CASSFLGGTEAFF. This sequence joins TRBV6-5 and TRBJ1-1; D remains ambiguous. The CDR3 runs 13 residues. V dropped 4 bases and J dropped 4 bases, with 10 bases sitting between them. The germline V gene has CDR1 MNHEY and CDR2 SVGAGI.

This chain connects TRBV6-5 to TRBJ2-3, with TRBD1 as a possible D gene (5 bases). V gave up 0 bases and J gave up 4 bases, with 17 bases separating them. This CDR3 has 17 residues. CDR1 MNHEY and CDR2 SVGAGI come from the germline V gene. The CDR3 DNA is TGTGCCAGCAGTTACTCGGGTCAGGGTTTGCTCGCAGATACGCAGTATTTT. This codes for CASSYSGQGLLADTQYF.

There are a few counts of this clonotype. The chain joins TRBV29-1 to TRBJ2-1, with D perhaps given as TRBD1 or TRBD2 (5 bases each). Looked up from germline, CDR1 is SQVTM and CDR2 is ANQGSEA. The CDR3 sequence is 15 residues long. V was clipped by 5 bases and J by 1 base, with 15 bases between them. CDR3 amino acids: CSVQRDAFSYNEQFF. The DNA for the CDR3 is TGCAGCGTTCAACGGGACGCATTTTCCTACAATGAGCAGTTCTTC.

The CDR3 protein is CAISSRETQYF. The CDR3 bases are TGTGCCATCAGTTCGAGGGAGACCCAGTACTTC. The rearrangement uses TRBV10-3 and TRBJ2-5, with no clear D. This CDR3 spans 11 amino acids. V was pared by 5 bases and J by 5 bases, with 6 bases between. CDR1 ENHRY and CDR2 SYGVKD come from the germline V gene.

Here the CDR3 reads CTGQTGNQETQYF. In DNA, the CDR3 is TGCACAGGACAGACAGGGAACCAAGAGACCCAGTACTTC. The chain employs TRBV29-1 and TRBJ2-5; 7 bases fit TRBD1. CDR3 size: 13 residues. In germline, CDR1 is SQVTM, CDR2 ANQGSEA.

This clonotype came up many times. This chain joins TRBV25-1 and TRBJ1-1; a weak D match, TRBD1 (5 bases). The V end was cut by 6 bases, the J end by 0 bases, with 11 bases between. The germline gives CDR1 MGHDK, CDR2 SYGVNS. This CDR3 is built from 14 residues. Here the CDR3 reads CASSRQGMNTEAFF. The CDR3 DNA sequence: TGTGCCAGCAGCCGCCAGGGAATGAACACTGAAGCTTTCTTT.

The V gene is TRBV20-1, the J gene TRBJ2-1, with unresolved D. Between the trimmed V and J ends, which lost 3 bases and 7 bases, there was a span of 10 bases. Germline CDR1 DFQATT, CDR2 SNEGSKA (reference sequence). This CDR3 region has 12 residues. CDR3 sequence: CSASWVRNEQFF. In nucleotides, the CDR3 is TGCAGTGCTAGTTGGGTCCGTAATGAGCAGTTCTTC.

This clonotype was seen repeatedly, ten times or more. The gene calls are TRBV4-2 and TRBJ2-2, with D maybe TRBD2 (6 bases). Trimming removed 0 bases from V and 4 bases from J, with 18 bases in between. This CDR3 comprises 18 residues. CDR1 LGHNA and CDR2 YNFKEQ come from the germline V gene. Written as DNA, the CDR3 is TGTGCCAGCAGCCAAGATCTTGGCGGGGCCTCGGGCACCGGGGAGCTGTTTTTT. It is translated as CASSQDLGGASGTGELFF.

This clonotype has only a few counts. This chain uses TRBV5-1 with TRBJ2-1; 11 bases fit TRBD2. Germline V gene sequence: CDR1 SGHRS, CDR2 YFSETQ. V gave up 4 bases and J gave up 0 bases; unmatched junction bases: 9. The CDR3 is 18 amino acids. In nucleotides, the CDR3 is TGCGCCAGCAGCGCTCGTGGGACTAGCGGAACCTCCTACAATGAGCAGTTCTTC. Protein: CASSARGTSGTSYNEQFF.

Ten or more counts support this clonotype. The CDR3 DNA follows: TGCGCCAGCTTTCAAAGGGTCTCCTACAATGAGCAGTTCTTC. It encodes CASFQRVSYNEQFF. The genes are TRBV10-1 and TRBJ2-1, with D unresolved. The V end lost 8 bases, the J end lost 0 bases, and 11 bases lay between the germline ends. Per germline, CDR1 WNHNN and CDR2 SYGVQD (reference sequence). This CDR3 is 14 amino acids long.